The 22 T cell receptor beta chains below come from one sample, sequenced in a study of T cells in women clearing cervical HPV infection (dated by TCRdb to between 2018 and 2020). The library was made by the immunoSEQ multiplex PCR assay. As stored in TCRdb, this immuneACCESS dataset retains in-frame rearrangements with V and J assigned. A fraction of the clones does not appear; measured against another copy, unresolved V genes explain less than half of the discrepancy, and the remainder lacks a known reason. This sample's records show under 45,000 clones. Under 6.5% of the sample is in the top ten clones. Sample: blood buffy coat. The receptors shown here come from a woman aged 18-70 years with a cervical HPV16 infection that either progressed to CIN3+ or cleared (not recorded which).

With respect to this clone: From the germline J gene comes the end of the CDR3, since the read stops 3 residues before it. This chain links TRBV2 with TRBJ2-4; 7 bases agree with TRBD2. This CDR3 contains 19 residues. CDR1 and CDR2 (germline): SNHLY, FYNNEI. The V segment lost 4 bases and the J segment 7 bases; nucleotides outside the gene matches: 22. The sequenced part of the CDR3 DNA is TGTGCCAGCAGTGGCTTCTGGGGGGAGGGCCTCCGCCCAGTCAACATT. Protein: CASSGFWGEGLRPVNI. The whole CDR3 is CASSGFWGEGLRPVNIQYF.

Details on this clone: The sequenced fragment ends 3 residues before the CDR3 boundary, so the rest is inferred from the germline J gene. This sequence joins TRBV11-3 and TRBJ2-3, with a tentative D call TRBD1 (5 bases). CDR1 is SGHNT and CDR2 is YENEEA in the germline V gene. Trimming shortened V by 0 bases and J by 2 bases, and 9 bases separated the two germline ends. The CDR3 extends over 15 amino acids. The sequenced part of the CDR3 DNA is TGTGCCAGCAGCTTAGAACAGGAGATCACAGATACG. Translated, it gives CASSLEQEITDT. The entire CDR3 is CASSLEQEITDTQYF.

Remarks on this clone: The read falls 3 residues short of the CDR3 end, and the missing part is taken from the germline J gene. The V and J genes are TRBV7-9 and TRBJ2-2; D is unresolved. This CDR3 spans 14 amino acids. The ends were cut back, 1 base at V and 7 bases at J, with 10 bases in the middle. Germline V gene lookup returns CDR1 SEHNR and CDR2 FQNEAQ (reference sequence). The CDR3: CASSLGAANGELFF. The part of the CDR3 DNA that was read is TGTGCCAGCAGCTTAGGGGCAGCAAACGGGGAG.

In regard to this clone: The read ends 3 residues before the CDR3 terminus; that terminus is restored from the germline J gene. V gene TRBV30 combines with J gene TRBJ2-7; 7 bases map to TRBD1. CDR3 length: 13 residues. The ends lost 3 bases at V and 5 bases at J; junction bases unmatched: 7. Germline CDR1 is GTSNPN and CDR2 is SVGIG (reference sequence). Incomplete CDR3 DNA: TGTGCCTGGAGCAGACAGGGAGCCCACGAG. Translated: CAWSRQGAHE. The complete CDR3 sequence is CAWSRQGAHEQYF.

With regard to this clone: The read ends 3 residues early relative to the CDR3; the germline J gene fills the gap. The rearrangement uses TRBV5-1 and TRBJ2-1, with 12 bases that match TRBD2. There are 20 residues in the CDR3. The germline V gene has CDR1 SGHRS and CDR2 YFSETQ. V lost 3 bases to trimming and J lost 6 bases; unmatched junction nucleotides: 19. The part of the CDR3 DNA that was read is TGCGCCAGCAGCTCCAATCCCATATCTCCACTAGCGGGAGGAGGCAATGAG. Its protein product is CASSSNPISPLAGGGNE. In full, the CDR3 is CASSSNPISPLAGGGNEQFF. The full variable domain, rest sourced from reference TRBV5-1 and TRBJ2-1, is KAGVTQTPRYLIKTRGQQVTLSCSPISGHRSVSWYQQTPGQGLQFLFEYFSETQRNKGNFPGRFSGRQFSNSRSEMNVSTLELGDSALYLCASSSNPISPLAGGGNEQFFGPGTRLTVL.

The part of the CDR3 DNA that was read is TGTGCCAGCTCACCCGACCGGGACAGGATCTCCTACGAC. Translating gives CASSPDRDRISYD. The CDR3 in full is CASSPDRDRISYDYTF. The chain is built from TRBV18 and TRBJ1-2; 8 bases align to TRBD1. The read ends 3 residues before the CDR3 terminus; that terminus is restored from the germline J gene. This CDR3 is built from 16 residues. CDR1 KGHSH and CDR2 LQKENI come from the germline V gene.

In the case of this clone: The DNA ends 3 residues before the CDR3 does, and the rest of the CDR3 is filled in from the germline J gene. The rearrangement links TRBV7-9 to TRBJ2-1; 13 nucleotides agree with TRBD2. Germline V gives CDR1 SEHNR, CDR2 FQNEAQ (reference sequence). The CDR3 consists of 15 residues. Trimming removed 1 base from V and 9 bases from J; junction bases left unmatched: 3. The sequenced CDR3 bases are TGTGCCAGCAGCTTAGTTACTAGCGGGAGGGGTGAG. Amino acid sequence: CASSLVTSGRGE. The whole CDR3 protein is CASSLVTSGRGEQFF.

About this clone: The CDR3 end lies 3 residues beyond the end of the read and is filled in from the germline J gene. The V gene is TRBV7-9, the J gene TRBJ2-1, with 7 nucleotides matching TRBD2. The J segment lost 9 bases and the V segment lost 1 base, leaving 3 bases of the junction unmatched. CDR3 length: 13 amino acids. Per germline, CDR1 SEHNR and CDR2 FQNEAQ (reference sequence). The chain's CDR3 is CASSLGGSGEQFF. CDR3 DNA, as far as it was read: TGTGCCAGCAGCTTAGGCGGGAGCGGTGAG.

Details on this clone: The read ends 3 residues shy of where the CDR3 ends; the end is completed using the germline J gene. This chain uses TRBV5-1 with TRBJ2-7; TRBD2 matches at 7 bases. This CDR3 comprises 12 residues. The germline V gene has CDR1 SGHRS and CDR2 YFSETQ. V lost 3 bases, J lost 6 bases, and 3 bases stayed unmatched. The CDR3 here is CASSSSGGEQYF. The CDR3 DNA, read in part, is TGCGCCAGCAGCTCCTCGGGGGGCGAG. Filled out from reference TRBV5-1 and TRBJ2-7, the complete variable domain reads KAGVTQTPRYLIKTRGQQVTLSCSPISGHRSVSWYQQTPGQGLQFLFEYFSETQRNKGNFPGRFSGRQFSNSRSEMNVSTLELGDSALYLCASSSSGGEQYFGPGTRLTVT.

As concerns this clone: The CDR3 extends 3 residues past the end of the read, so its final part is completed from the germline J gene. The chain uses TRBV19 and TRBJ2-7; D remains unclear. CDR3 length: 15 residues. CDR1 LNHDA and CDR2 SQIVND come from the germline V gene (reference sequence). Trimming stripped 7 bases from V and 5 bases from J, with 21 bases between. CDR3 DNA, as far as it was read: TGTGCCAGTAAGGTGGCGGCAGTTTCATCCCACGAG. This translates into CASKVAAVSSHE. The complete CDR3 protein is CASKVAAVSSHEQYF.

Comment on this clone: The sequence runs out 3 residues before the end of the CDR3; the remainder is reconstructed from the germline J gene. The chain is built from TRBV20-1 and TRBJ2-3, with 12 nucleotides matching TRBD1. CDR1 and CDR2 from the germline V gene are DFQATT and SNEGSKA (reference sequence). V dropped 5 bases and J dropped 5; count of bases not matched to a gene: 8. This CDR3 contains 15 residues. The sequenced part of the CDR3 DNA is TGCAGTGCTGTCCGGGACAGGGGGCGAGGAGATACG. Protein: CSAVRDRGRGDT. The entire CDR3 protein is CSAVRDRGRGDTQYF.

On this clone itself: The read is 3 residues too short to cover the CDR3 end, so that end is filled in from the germline J gene. V is TRBV29-1 and J is TRBJ2-2; D remains unclear. V was cut by 4 bases and J by 0 bases, with 6 bases left in between. The V gene's germline CDR1 is SQVTM and CDR2 ANQGSEA. This CDR3 contains 13 residues. The CDR3 reads CSVGHTNTGELFF. CDR3 DNA (partial): TGCAGCGTTGGGCACACGAACACCGGGGAG.

A remark on this clone: With the read ending 3 residues before the CDR3 end, the germline J gene is used to fill in that end. The chain has TRBV5-1 and TRBJ2-3; 9 bases match TRBD1. CDR1 and CDR2 from the germline V gene are SGHRS and YFSETQ. The CDR3 has 15 residues. V lost 5 bases to trimming and J lost 4 bases; unmatched junction nucleotides: 8. The CDR3 here is CASSGDRVVADTQYF. CDR3 bases read: TGCGCCAGCAGTGGGGACAGGGTTGTGGCAGATACG.

Remarks on this clone: The DNA ends 3 residues before the CDR3 does, and the rest of the CDR3 is filled in from the germline J gene. This chain connects TRBV11-2 to TRBJ2-3; D is unresolved. In germline, CDR1 is SGHAT, CDR2 FQNNGV. The CDR3 covers 14 residues. V was clipped by 2 bases and J by 4 bases, with 10 bases between them. CDR3 amino acids: CASSLRAKPDTQYF. Incomplete CDR3 DNA: TGTGCCAGCAGCTTAAGGGCTAAGCCAGATACG.

Regarding this clone: Read sequence stops 3 residues before the CDR3 end, and the germline J gene provides the missing end. The genes are TRBV7-9 and TRBJ2-7; D gene ambiguous. V was cut by 5 bases and J by 0 bases, with 8 bases left in between. The length of the CDR3 is 13 residues. From germline, CDR1 is SEHNR and CDR2 FQNEAQ (reference sequence). The CDR3 spells CASSPVTSYEQYF. The covered CDR3 bases are TGTGCCAGCAGCCCGGTAACCTCCTACGAG. Based on the CDR3 plus reference TRBV7-9 and TRBJ2-7, the full variable domain is DTGVSQNPRHKITKRGQNVTFRCDPISEHNRLYWYRQTLGQGPEFLTYFQNEAQLEKSRLLSDRFSAERPKGSFSTLEIQRTEQGDSAMYLCASSPVTSYEQYFGPGTRLTVT.

Turning to this clone: From the germline J gene comes the end of the CDR3, since the read stops 3 residues before it. The genes are TRBV30 and TRBJ2-3; D possibly matches TRBD1 or TRBD2 (5 bases each). CDR3 length: 12 amino acids. Germline values: CDR1 GTSNPN, CDR2 SVGIG (reference sequence). The CDR3 protein is CAWSQGWETQYF. The CDR3 bases that were read are TGTGCCTGGTCTCAGGGATGGGAGACG.

As for this clone: The read ends 3 residues early relative to the CDR3; the germline J gene fills the gap. The chain carries TRBV5-4 and TRBJ2-1, with TRBD2 matching 10 bases. Germline V gene data show CDR1 as SGHNT and CDR2 as YYREEE (reference sequence). The CDR3 consists of 15 residues. Trimming at V came to 4 bases and at J to 0 bases, leaving 1 base not matched to a gene. The CDR3 bases that were read are TGTGCCAGCAGCCCTAGCGGGAGCTCCTACAATGAG. Protein product: CASSPSGSSYNE. The full CDR3 reads CASSPSGSSYNEQFF.

Turning to this clone: The CDR3 extends 3 residues past the end of the read, so its final part is completed from the germline J gene. The rearrangement uses TRBV7-9 and TRBJ2-2; 7 bases are a match to TRBD1. In germline, CDR1 is SEHNR, CDR2 FQNEAQ (reference sequence). The length of the CDR3 is 15 residues. With V trimmed by 6 bases and J by 1 base, 5 bases remained unmatched. CDR3 amino acids: CASSPAGGNTGELFF. The CDR3 bases that were read are TGTGCCAGCAGTCCTGCAGGGGGGAACACCGGGGAG.

The CDR3 region is CASSLAGINNQPQYF. CDR3 DNA (partial): TGCGCCAGCAGCTTGGCAGGGATAAACAATCAGCCG. The gene calls are TRBV5-1 and TRBJ2-3; maybe TRBD1 (5 bases). The read halts 3 residues ahead of the CDR3 end, with the missing end drawn from the germline J gene. The CDR3 has 15 residues. CDR1 and CDR2 from the germline V gene are SGHRS and YFSETQ.

For this clone: The sequenced fragment ends 3 residues before the CDR3 boundary, so the rest is inferred from the germline J gene. This sequence joins TRBV30 and TRBJ2-1, with TRBD2 matching 11 bases. Germline trimming cut 0 bases from V and 9 bases from J; bases unmatched to any gene: 7. Looked up from germline, CDR1 is GTSNPN and CDR2 is SVGIG (reference sequence). This CDR3 has 15 amino acids. The CDR3 bases that were read are TGTGCCTGGAGTGTTCTCCTAGCGGGAGGTAGTGAG. This sequence encodes CAWSVLLAGGSE. The CDR3 reads in full as CAWSVLLAGGSEQFF.

Regarding this clone: The CDR3 goes on 3 residues after the read ends, and that part is filled in from the germline J gene. The genes are TRBV18 and TRBJ2-7; 9 bases are a match to TRBD1. Germline CDR1 reads KGHSH; CDR2 reads LQKENI. V was pared by 5 bases and J by 2 bases, with 10 bases of the junction left unmatched. This CDR3 spans 16 amino acids. CDR3 DNA, as far as it was read: TGTGCCAGCTCAGCACAGGGGGCTGGCACCCCCTACGAG. Encoded protein: CASSAQGAGTPYE. The whole CDR3 region reads CASSAQGAGTPYEQYF.

With respect to this clone: Sequencing ends 3 residues short of the CDR3 end; the germline J gene provides the rest. The chain uses TRBV11-2 and TRBJ2-1; 7 bases line up with TRBD1. This CDR3 comprises 15 residues. With V trimmed by 3 bases and J by 7 bases, 9 bases remained unmatched. Per the germline V gene, CDR1 is SGHAT and CDR2 is FQNNGV. The CDR3 here is CASSFPQGVGNEQFF. CDR3 DNA (partial): TGTGCCAGCAGCTTCCCCCAGGGGGTCGGAAATGAG.